A single sample is the source of the 7 T cell receptor beta chains below, sequenced in a study of blood T cells in healthy people across ages. Primed by a sample-barcoded 5' primer and a J-beta primer mix, a second PCR proceeded for roughly 7 to 11 cycles. From the 5' RACE reads, TCRdb called clonotypes with MiXCR, one entry per CDR3 protein. This repertoire shows more than 800,000 distinct CDR3 sequences, 25% to 30% found once; its top ten account for approximately 15%. The material sequenced was blood. The source of these receptors is a woman aged 80 or older in good health.

This clonotype has at least ten counts. The CDR3 sequence: CASNGRVSKNIQYF. CDR3 DNA sequence: TGTGCCAGCAATGGGAGGGTATCCAAAAACATTCAGTACTTC. The V and J genes are TRBV6-1 and TRBJ2-4; TRBD2 matches at 7 bases. The CDR3 is 14 residues long. V gave up 7 bases and J gave up 2 bases; unmatched junction bases: 5. Germline CDR1 is MNHNS and CDR2 is SASEGT.

This clonotype was counted at least ten times. V and J are TRBV4-3 and TRBJ2-1, with 8 bases identical to TRBD2. The germline gives CDR1 LGHNA, CDR2 YSLEER. This CDR3 contains 16 residues. J gave up 9 bases and V 0 bases, and 10 bases lay outside the gene matches. The CDR3 coding sequence is TGCGCCAGCAGCCAAGAGGGACTAGTCCCGGCCTCTGAGCAGTTCTTC. This translates into CASSQEGLVPASEQFF.

A few counts support this clonotype. This chain connects TRBV5-4 to TRBJ2-5; the D gene is possibly TRBD2 (5 bases). The CDR3 consists of 16 residues. Trimming shortened V by 6 bases and J by 5 bases, and 23 bases separated the two germline ends. Looked up from germline, CDR1 is SGHNT and CDR2 is YYREEE (reference sequence). Here the CDR3 reads CASTSGGTIGEETQYF. CDR3 bases: TGTGCCAGCACCTCAGGTGGCACTATCGGGGAGGAGACCCAGTACTTC.

This clonotype was detected ten times or more. This chain uses TRBV12-3 or TRBV12-4 with TRBJ2-1; D possibly corresponds to TRBD1 (6 bases). The CDR3 runs 17 residues. V lost 5 bases to trimming and J lost 7 bases, with 24 bases between them. CDR3 DNA sequence: TGTGCCAGCAGTCCCCACTTGGGGTCCGGGACAAGAAATGAGCAGTTCTTC. It yields the protein CASSPHLGSGTRNEQFF.

V usage is TRBV5-1 and J usage is TRBJ2-3; 14 bases are shared with TRBD2. Germline assignment: CDR1 SGHRS and CDR2 YFSETQ. The trim removed 2 bases at V and 4 bases at J, leaving 12 bases unmatched. The CDR3 is 19 residues long. CDR3 residues: CASSFTLGTSGSFADTQYF. CDR3 bases: TGCGCCAGCAGCTTTACCCTTGGGACTAGCGGGAGTTTCGCAGATACGCAGTATTTT.

The chain carries TRBV7-9 and TRBJ1-4, with unresolved D. Between the trimmed V and J ends, which lost 5 bases and 4 bases, there was a span of 8 bases. The CDR3 contains 13 residues. Germline CDR1 reads SEHNR; CDR2 reads FQNEAQ (reference sequence). For the CDR3, the DNA is TGTGCCAGCAGCATAGGATTTAATGAAAAACTGTTTTTT. Translating gives CASSIGFNEKLFF.

This clonotype was counted only a few times. V and J are TRBV9 and TRBJ2-7, with unresolved D. The germline V gene has CDR1 SGDLS and CDR2 YYNGEE. Trimming cost V 0 bases and J 0 bases, with 10 bases left between them. The CDR3 extends over 15 amino acids. CDR3 loop: CASSVEGTSSYEQYF. The CDR3 region has the DNA TGTGCCAGCAGCGTAGAAGGTACGAGCTCCTACGAGCAGTACTTC.